These T cell receptor beta chains were read from a single sample in a study of blood T cell repertoires in COVID-19. Assay: immunoSEQ multiplex PCR; the TCRdb copy retains only in-frame clones and omits some. The table has roughly 250,000 clones, 82% seen once. Sequenced input: peripheral blood. These TCRs come from an older woman with active or convalescent COVID-19. Both conserved end residues are part of each CDR3. Clone size, where shown, is once, few, many, or a class for clones that have expanded.

>TRBV4-3|.|17|TRBJ2-1
CASSPAGGAGAYNEQFF
>TRBV11-2|once|15|TRBJ2-4
CASSRGLAGQNIQYF
>TRBV24-1|.|15|TRBJ2-5
CATSDSRGPQETQYF
>TRBV19|.|15|TRBJ1-2
CASRDRGLPNYGYTF
>TRBV5-1|.|15|TRBJ2-7
CASSTARGSSYEQYF
>TRBV9|.|14|TRBJ2-5
CASSVGGLQETQYF
>TRBV28|.|15|TRBJ2-6
CASSGGADGANVLTF
>TRBV6-5|.|14|TRBJ2-7
CASITTGFSYEQYF
>TRBV3-1/TRBV3-2|.|14|TRBJ2-7
CASSLFGRVNEQYF
>TRBV7-6|.|15|TRBJ2-1
CASSSTQRRYNEQFF
>TRBV5-8|.|15|TRBJ2-7
CASSLSGTGVYEQYF
>TRBV7-9|few|15|TRBJ2-3
CASSQNLGYTDTQYF
>TRBV27|.|17|TRBJ2-1
CASSLSRRGGSYNEQFF
>TRBV18|.|18|TRBJ1-2
CASSTLDPLLDRGYGYTF
>TRBV5-4|.|16|TRBJ2-3
CASSSRTASGAHTQYF
>TRBV19|.|15|TRBJ2-7
CASSIRRGGRGEQYF
>TRBV18|.|16|TRBJ1-2
CASSPQGTGSNYGYTF
>TRBV2|.|18|TRBJ2-6
CASSGSGGAVYGANVLTF
>TRBV30|.|12|TRBJ2-1
CAWTTSGAEQFF
>TRBV3-1/TRBV3-2|.|15|TRBJ2-5
CASSPRVQGGETQYF
>TRBV27|.|15|TRBJ1-1
CASSLNRAGGAEAFF
>TRBV18|.|13|TRBJ2-5
CASSPSLQETQYF
>TRBV29-1|.|13|TRBJ1-1
CSFRDRGHTEAFF
>TRBV11-2|.|16|TRBJ2-7
CASSPIKYRDPYEQYF
>TRBV19|.|19|TRBJ2-3
CASSRGGMSSQIGTDTQYF
>TRBV6-1|.|14|TRBJ2-5
CASSEVILGTGMDF
>TRBV9|once|16|TRBJ2-1
CASSVAGRGGYNEQFF
>TRBV7-2|.|14|TRBJ2-5
CASSLERGWETQYF
>TRBV15|.|12|TRBJ1-1
CATSGQGYVAFF
>TRBV19|.|15|TRBJ2-7
CASSMNWGGAYEQYF
>TRBV6-1|.|15|TRBJ1-1
CASSDGQGARVEAFF
>TRBV19|.|14|TRBJ1-4
CASSRQGAEEKLFF
>TRBV2|.|18|TRBJ2-2
CASSESGLAVANTGELFF
>TRBV7-3|.|18|TRBJ2-3
CASRVWASGGVGPDTQYF
>TRBV6-1|once|17|TRBJ2-7
CASSEDSSGGFDYEQYF
>TRBV23-1|.|16|TRBJ2-7
CASSQSGDSSDYEQYF
>TRBV5-8|.|15|TRBJ1-1
CASSPRTGWNTEAFF